This T cell receptor beta chain was profiled in a study of T cells expressing NK-cell markers (dated by TCRdb to 2018 to 2020). Notes on the research overall: TCR beta-chain repertoires were profiled in sorted CD3+CD56+NKG2C+, CD3+CD56+NKG2C- and CD3+CD56-NKG2C+ T-cell subsets from several donors. Of the eight sequenced donors, seven were found to be HCMV-seropositive and one was found to be HCMV-seronegative. Randomly selected healthy volunteers, three men and five women, were used as the eight sequenced donors. Illumina HiSeq 2000/2500, MiSeq or NextSeq was used to sequence libraries as 2 x 150 bp reads.

Results the study describes overall, beyond this receptor: Whether the expanded NKG2C-expressing T cell clones were specific for HCMV antigens was left unclear. Those dominant clonotypes were again the most abundant among CD3+CD56-NKG2C+ cells in four donors, at roughly 28.3-65%. In roughly 6 donors, the dominant CD3+CD56+NKG2C+ clonotypes ranked among the top 10 CD8+ clonotypes, making up roughly 1.0-7.5% of CD8+ T cells.

Sequenced on an Illumina HiSeq 2000. The TCR beta cDNA libraries were made using 5'RACE template switching, a step that added both a universal primer site and unique molecular identifiers. Synthesis of cDNA was primed from the TCR beta constant segment and was followed by two consecutive PCR amplification steps. The paper's data handling went like this. MIGEC handled demultiplexing of the reads and grouping by UMI, while MiTCR was used to assemble and quantify clonotypes. To exclude erroneous sequences, any TCR cDNA sequence not supported by at least two reads was discarded. The tcR package was used for downstream repertoire analysis, with clonotypes matched between fractions based on CDR3 nucleotide sequence plus V segment. VDJmatch was used to annotate antigen specificity against VDJdb, with one amino acid substitution allowed in CDR3. Based on TCRdb reprocessing of the reads, there is one entry per CDR3 protein sequence, and DNA is missing. These V and J calls rely on TCRdb rather than the paper's analysis. The table for this sample shows 550,000 to 600,000 distinct CDR3 sequences. The ten largest clonotypes hold 3% to 4.5% of the sample.

The CDR3 runs 14 residues from the cysteine to the phenylalanine. The coding DNA is unavailable. CDR1 and CDR2 are drawn from the germline V gene: ENHRY, SYGVKD. To determine HCMV serostatus, a commercial ELISA kit was used to detect HCMV-specific IgG in serum. Peripheral blood mononuclear cells were isolated from blood by Ficoll density gradient centrifugation. About this clonotype itself: There is no known antigen for this receptor.

The chain is assembled from TRBV10-3 and TRBJ2-1; the TCRdb D gene call, TRBD2, has no DNA to confirm it. The receptor's source is a man younger than 35 in good health. Donor details come from another sample of the same person, matched by shared clones. The sequencing sample was made of blood T cells: a sorted CD56 or NKG2C T cell subset, CD4+ or CD8+ T cells, or bulk PBMC T cells (not recorded which). CDR3 sequence: CAITTSGIYNEQFF.